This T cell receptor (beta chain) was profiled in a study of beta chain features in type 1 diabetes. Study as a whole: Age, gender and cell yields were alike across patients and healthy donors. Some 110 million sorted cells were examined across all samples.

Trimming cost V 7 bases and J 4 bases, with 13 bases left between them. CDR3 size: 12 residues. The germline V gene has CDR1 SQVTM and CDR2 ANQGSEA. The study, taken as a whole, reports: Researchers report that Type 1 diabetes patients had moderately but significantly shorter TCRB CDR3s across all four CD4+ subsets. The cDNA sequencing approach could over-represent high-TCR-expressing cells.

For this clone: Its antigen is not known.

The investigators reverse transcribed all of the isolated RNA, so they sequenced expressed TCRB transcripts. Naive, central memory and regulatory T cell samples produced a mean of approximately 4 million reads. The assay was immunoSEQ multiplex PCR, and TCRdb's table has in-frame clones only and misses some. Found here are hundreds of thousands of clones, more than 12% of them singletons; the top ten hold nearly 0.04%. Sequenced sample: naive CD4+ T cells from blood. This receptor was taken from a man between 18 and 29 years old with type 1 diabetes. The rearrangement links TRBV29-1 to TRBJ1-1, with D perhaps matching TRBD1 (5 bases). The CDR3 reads CSGRRGGTEAFF. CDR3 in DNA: TGCAGCGGGAGGCGGGGCGGCACTGAAGCTTTCTTT.